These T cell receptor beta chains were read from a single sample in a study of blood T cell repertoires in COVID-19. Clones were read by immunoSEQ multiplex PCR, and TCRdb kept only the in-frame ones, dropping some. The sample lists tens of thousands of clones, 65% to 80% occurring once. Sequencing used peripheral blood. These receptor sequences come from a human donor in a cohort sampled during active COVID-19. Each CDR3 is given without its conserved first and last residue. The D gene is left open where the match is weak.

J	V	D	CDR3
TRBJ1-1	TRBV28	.	ASSRRVTEAF
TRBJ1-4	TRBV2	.	ASSTEGEKLF
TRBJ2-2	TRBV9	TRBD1	ASSDGAGGGGELF
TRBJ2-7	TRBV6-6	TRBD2	ASRTLAGYEQY
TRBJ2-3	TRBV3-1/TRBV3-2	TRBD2	ASSPLAGGSTDTQY
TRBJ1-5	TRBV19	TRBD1	ASRGQGGQPQH
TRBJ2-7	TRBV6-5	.	ASTRVGAEQY
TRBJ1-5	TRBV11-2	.	ASSYMGADQPQH
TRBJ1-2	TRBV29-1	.	SVEEGLRGDYGYT
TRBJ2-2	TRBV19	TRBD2	ASRRPPGLAGGPNTGELF
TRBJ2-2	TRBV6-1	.	ASSEALWGGRGTGELF
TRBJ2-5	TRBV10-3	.	AISEGLASLETQY
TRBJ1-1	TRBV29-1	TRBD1	SAPGQKNTEAF
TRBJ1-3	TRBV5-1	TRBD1	ASSFSGTGEAGNTIY
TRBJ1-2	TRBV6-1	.	ASSEVQPNYGYT
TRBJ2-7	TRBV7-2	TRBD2	ASSLGGGSSYEQY
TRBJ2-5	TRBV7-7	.	ASSPSSVETQY
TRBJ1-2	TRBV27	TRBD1	ASSLGQGANGYT
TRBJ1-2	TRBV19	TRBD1	ASSISSRGRGLIRYT
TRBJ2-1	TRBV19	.	ASTKGLYNEQF
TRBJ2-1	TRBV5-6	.	ASSFVSESPEQF
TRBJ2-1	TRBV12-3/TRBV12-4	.	ASSLDRHNEQF
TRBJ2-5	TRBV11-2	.	ASSAYRDSETQY
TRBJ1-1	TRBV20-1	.	SASKFSGAETEAF
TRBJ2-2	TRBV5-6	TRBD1	ASSSGTGGIGELF
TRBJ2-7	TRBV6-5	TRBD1	ASRPTGSEQY
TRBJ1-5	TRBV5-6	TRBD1	ASSAATGYSNQPQH
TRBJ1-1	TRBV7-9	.	ASSLPGTEAF
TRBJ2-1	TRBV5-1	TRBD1	ASSTAQGNNEQF
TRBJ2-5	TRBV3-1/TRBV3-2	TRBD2	ASSSGTSGQETQY
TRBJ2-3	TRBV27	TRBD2	ASSARLAGTPPQY
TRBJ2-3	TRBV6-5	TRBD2	ATPSTGGPSDTQY
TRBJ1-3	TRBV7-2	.	ASRRTNSGNTIY
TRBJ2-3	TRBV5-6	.	ASSLRRADTQY
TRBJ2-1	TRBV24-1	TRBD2	ATSDPAGGGLAGSRANEQF
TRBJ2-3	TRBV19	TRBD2	ASSSSGRGTDTQY
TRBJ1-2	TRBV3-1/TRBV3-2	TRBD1	ASSRDSYSGGYT
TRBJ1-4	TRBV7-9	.	ASSLDGKLF
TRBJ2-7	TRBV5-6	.	ASRRSLAGRREQY
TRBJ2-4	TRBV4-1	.	ASSQDIAGNIQY
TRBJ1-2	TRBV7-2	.	ASSSTGTNYGYT